Following are 29 T cell receptor beta chains from one sample sequenced in a study of circulating and synovial CD4+ cells in juvenile arthritis. Produced via immunoSEQ multiplex PCR; TCRdb's table is partial and in-frame only. The repertoire has around 32,000 clones, just over 90% of them found once; the top ten carry 2.9%. Input material: CD4+ T cells from blood. These receptors all stem from a human donor with juvenile idiopathic arthritis.

This chain uses TRBV4-2 with TRBJ2-5; the D is unclear. CDR3 length: 13 amino acids. Germline CDR1 and CDR2: LGHNA and YNFKEQ. V dropped 0 bases and J dropped 5 bases, with 7 bases sitting between them. CDR3 DNA: TGTGCCAGCAGCCAAGATGGGCCGGAGACCCAGTACTTC. Translated: CASSQDGPETQYF.

The count of this clone is one. This chain links TRBV29-1 with TRBJ2-3; 11 nucleotides align to TRBD1. The V gene's germline CDR1 is SQVTM and CDR2 ANQGSEA. The CDR3 sequence is 12 residues long. J lost 14 bases, V lost 4 bases, and 8 bases had no gene match. CDR3 coding DNA: TGCAGCGTTGGGGGGACAGGGGGGCCTTGGTATTTT. Protein: CSVGGTGGPWYF.

The CDR3 region has the DNA TGTGCCAGCAGCGGCCCCCTAGCAGATCGCACAGATACGCAGTATTTT. Residues: CASSGPLADRTDTQYF. The chain links TRBV9 to TRBJ2-3, with D possibly TRBD2 on 5 matching bases. The CDR3 length is 16 residues. Germline assignment: CDR1 SGDLS and CDR2 YYNGEE. V lost 3 bases to trimming and J lost 1 base, with 15 bases between them.

The chain employs TRBV7-6 and TRBJ1-2; D gene ambiguous. The V end lost 4 bases, the J end lost 7 bases, and 10 bases lay between the germline ends. This CDR3 contains 12 residues. The V gene's germline CDR1 is SGHVS and CDR2 FNYEAQ. The CDR3, as DNA: TGTGCCAGCAGCTCTCACAAGCGTGGCTACACCTTC. It translates to CASSSHKRGYTF.

The chain combines TRBV29-1 with TRBJ2-5; TRBD1 matches 9 bases. This CDR3 contains 13 residues. V shed 5 bases, J shed 4 bases, and the junction held 5 bases outside the gene matches. The germline gives CDR1 SQVTM, CDR2 ANQGSEA. CDR3 coding DNA: TGCAGCGTTAAGACAGGGGGTGTAGAGACCCAGTACTTC. Translation gives CSVKTGGVETQYF.

The genes are TRBV7-9 and TRBJ1-3, with D unresolved. The V end lost 0 bases, the J end lost 0 bases, and 12 bases lay between the germline ends. Germline CDR1 and CDR2: SEHNR and FQNEAQ (reference sequence). This CDR3 has 17 amino acids. CDR3 in DNA: TGTGCCAGCAGCTTAGCGCCAGGCACGAGCTCTGGAAACACCATATATTTT. This encodes CASSLAPGTSSGNTIYF.

V is TRBV7-3 and J is TRBJ1-2, with a possible D match to TRBD1 (5 bases). Germline values: CDR1 SGHTA, CDR2 FQGTGA. The CDR3 loop spans 13 amino acids. V was trimmed by 3 bases and J by 8 bases, leaving 13 bases between them. CDR3 nucleotide sequence: TGTGCCAGCAGCTTGGGGCCCCAGGAGGGCTACACCTTC. Encoded protein: CASSLGPQEGYTF.

The chain combines TRBV25-1 with TRBJ2-6, with D tentatively TRBD1 (5 bases). CDR3 length: 17 amino acids. Between the trimmed V and J ends, which lost 4 bases and 1 base, there was a span of 14 bases. Germline V gene sequence: CDR1 MGHDK, CDR2 SYGVNS. The CDR3 loop reads CASSGYRKGSGANVLTF. For the CDR3, the DNA is TGTGCCAGCAGTGGGTATCGAAAGGGGTCTGGGGCCAACGTCCTGACTTTC.

V usage is TRBV7-6 and J usage is TRBJ2-7, with D tentatively TRBD1 (5 bases). This CDR3 has 16 amino acids. V was cut by 5 bases and J by 2 bases, with 19 bases left in between. Germline CDR1 SGHVS, CDR2 FNYEAQ. CDR3 region: CASSLGTGRRAYEQYF. The CDR3 DNA sequence: TGTGCCAGCAGCCTTGGAACGGGTCGCAGGGCCTACGAGCAGTACTTC. The full variable domain, in which reference TRBV7-6 and TRBJ2-7 provide the parts outside the CDR3, is GAGVSQSPRYKVTKRGQDVALRCDPISGHVSLYWYRQALGQGPEFLTYFNYEAQQDKSGLPNDRFSAERPEGSISTLTIQRTEQRDSAMYRCASSLGTGRRAYEQYFGPGTRLTVT.

In this sample, this clone turned up once. V and J are TRBV5-1 and TRBJ2-6; TRBD1 aligns across 8 bases. Germline CDR1 is SGHRS and CDR2 is YFSETQ. The length of the CDR3 is 19 residues. The V and J ends lost 1 base and 1 base, in that order; junction bases with no gene match: 10. CDR3 sequence: CASSLMRTGRLSGANVLTF. The DNA of the CDR3 is TGCGCCAGCAGCTTGATGAGGACAGGGAGGTTGTCTGGGGCCAACGTCCTGACTTTC.

This clone was detected once. The DNA of the CDR3 is TGTGCCATCAGTGCCCGGGACACCCCCGCGGAGACCCAGTACTTC. Protein product: CAISARDTPAETQYF. V usage is TRBV10-3 and J usage is TRBJ2-5; maybe TRBD1 (6 bases). In germline, CDR1 is ENHRY, CDR2 SYGVKD. The CDR3 sequence is 15 residues long. Trimming pared 4 bases from V and 5 bases from J, leaving 17 bases between.

The genes are TRBV28 and TRBJ1-6, with no clear D. V lost 2 bases and J 10 bases, leaving 6 bases between the germline ends. CDR3 length: 12 amino acids. The V gene's germline CDR1 is MDHEN and CDR2 SYDVKM. The CDR3 loop reads CASSLIESPLHF. CDR3 bases: TGTGCCAGCAGTTTAATTGAGTCACCCCTCCACTTT.

The chain is built from TRBV19 and TRBJ2-4, with D perhaps TRBD2 (5 bases). Germline-derived CDR1 and CDR2 are LNHDA and SQIVND (reference sequence). V was trimmed by 5 bases and J by 3 bases, leaving 5 bases between them. This CDR3 spans 12 amino acids. The CDR3 region is CASSRGKNIQYF. DNA of the CDR3: TGTGCCAGTAGTCGGGGCAAAAACATTCAGTACTTC.

The J gene is TRBJ2-6, the V gene TRBV6-7; a possible D gene is TRBD1 (6 bases). TRBV6-7 is known as an ORF, though its function is uncertain. V was shortened by 0 bases and J by 2 bases, with 17 bases between the two germline ends. The CDR3 contains 19 residues. DNA for the CDR3: TGTGCCAGCAGTTACTCGACAGGTAATCGACGGGCTGGGGCCAACGTCCTGACTTTC. Protein product: CASSYSTGNRRAGANVLTF.

CDR3 region: CASSEGQGIDEQYF. Here the CDR3 DNA reads TGTGCCAGCAGTGAAGGACAGGGAATCGACGAGCAGTACTTC. V is TRBV2 and J is TRBJ2-7; 7 bases are shared with TRBD1. V shed 1 base and J 5 bases; nucleotides not matched to a gene: 5. The germline V gene has CDR1 SNHLY and CDR2 FYNNEI. The CDR3 loop spans 14 amino acids.

DNA for the CDR3: TGTGCCAGCAATAGCGCTAACTATGGCTACACCTTC. Translation gives CASNSANYGYTF. The chain carries TRBV28 and TRBJ1-2; D gene uncertain. The CDR3 contains 12 residues. Deletions cut 7 bases from V and 0 bases from J, with 6 bases between. Germline assignment: CDR1 MDHEN and CDR2 SYDVKM.

The chain recombines TRBV7-9 with TRBJ2-1, with 7 nucleotides matching TRBD2. Germline CDR1 SEHNR, CDR2 FQNEAQ (reference sequence). The CDR3 loop spans 14 amino acids. With 6 bases clipped from V and 6 bases from J, the junction kept 8 bases outside the gene matches. The CDR3 nucleotides read TGTGCCAGCAGGGCTCGGGACTACCCCAATGAGCAGTTCTTC. It yields the protein CASRARDYPNEQFF. Variable domain in full (rest from reference TRBV7-9 and TRBJ2-1): DTGVSQNPRHKITKRGQNVTFRCDPISEHNRLYWYRQTLGQGPEFLTYFQNEAQLEKSRLLSDRFSAERPKGSFSTLEIQRTEQGDSAMYLCASRARDYPNEQFFGPGTRLTVL.

The CDR3 DNA reads as TGTGCCTGGAGTTTCTTGACAGGGGTAACCGGGGAGCTGTTTTTT. It specifies CAWSFLTGVTGELFF. This chain links TRBV30 with TRBJ2-2; 8 bases are a match to TRBD1. Germline CDR1 reads GTSNPN; CDR2 reads SVGIG (reference sequence). V lost 2 bases, J lost 5 bases, and 7 bases stayed unmatched. This CDR3 spans 15 amino acids.

This chain links TRBV29-1 with TRBJ1-5; 7 bases fit TRBD1. The CDR3 covers 13 residues. CDR1 is SQVTM and CDR2 is ANQGSEA in the germline V gene. V lost 7 bases, J lost 6 bases, and 9 bases stayed unmatched. The chain's CDR3 is CSATGESGQPQHF. The CDR3 DNA is TGCAGCGCTACAGGGGAATCGGGTCAGCCCCAGCATTTT.

This clone is a singleton in its sample. The gene calls are TRBV6-4 and TRBJ1-1, with no clear D. This CDR3 contains 13 residues. The V gene lost 5 bases and the J gene lost 1 base, with 8 bases spanning the gap. Germline CDR1 and CDR2: MRHNA and SNTAGT. The CDR3 nucleotides are TGTGCCAGCAGTAGGGAGGGGAACACTGAAGCTTTCTTT. Protein product: CASSREGNTEAFF.

CDR3 sequence reads: CASSSTVEAFF. In DNA form, the CDR3 reads TGTGCCAGCAGCTCGACAGTAGAAGCTTTCTTT. The chain uses TRBV28 and TRBJ1-1, with D possibly TRBD1 on 5 matching bases. The CDR3 sequence is 11 residues long. V gave up 6 bases and J gave up 8 bases, with 10 bases separating them. Germline CDR1 reads MDHEN; CDR2 reads SYDVKM.

The V and J genes are TRBV9 and TRBJ1-2, with D maybe TRBD1 (6 bases). Germline V lookup: CDR1 SGDLS, CDR2 YYNGEE. The CDR3 is made up of 14 amino acids. Between the trimmed V and J ends, which lost 4 bases and 4 bases, there was a span of 14 bases. In nucleotides, the CDR3 is TGTGCCAGCAGCACACAGGACAGTCCCTATGGCTACACCTTC. The encoded protein is CASSTQDSPYGYTF.

The chain carries TRBV5-1 and TRBJ2-1, with 8 bases fitting TRBD2. Germline loops: CDR1 SGHRS, CDR2 YFSETQ. This CDR3 contains 15 residues. V dropped 1 base and J dropped 5; count of bases not matched to a gene: 5. The CDR3 sequence: CASSLFGGADNEQFF. The CDR3 region has the DNA TGCGCCAGCAGCTTGTTCGGGGGGGCGGACAATGAGCAGTTCTTC.

The chain employs TRBV7-9 and TRBJ1-5; D is undetermined. The germline CDR1 and CDR2 sequences are SEHNR and FQNEAQ (reference sequence). Trimming took 4 bases from V and 5 from J, leaving 12 bases between them. CDR3 length: 14 amino acids. The CDR3 DNA sequence: TGTGCCAGCAGCTCCTTAAGTCGCGATCAGCCCCAGCATTTT. It encodes CASSSLSRDQPQHF.

This clone was seen once. The gene calls are TRBV2 and TRBJ1-2, with D perhaps TRBD1 (6 bases). Germline V CDR1 and CDR2: SNHLY, FYNNEI. The CDR3 runs to 14 residues. V lost 3 bases, J lost 0 bases, and 8 bases lay in between. CDR3 sequence (DNA): TGTGCCAGCAGTGACAGGGGAGCTAACTATGGCTACACCTTC. Translated: CASSDRGANYGYTF.

The chain couples TRBV6-5 to TRBJ2-7; 7 bases are shared with TRBD1. This CDR3 is built from 13 residues. V trimming: 7 bases; J trimming: 4 bases; junction bases outside the gene matches: 7. The germline V gene encodes CDR1 MNHEY and CDR2 SVGAGI. CDR3 loop: CASTTGTAYEQYF. DNA of the CDR3: TGTGCCAGCACTACCGGGACAGCTTACGAGCAGTACTTC.

As to this clone: This CDR3 is also generated by other DNA sequences in the sample. This rearrangement joins TRBV19 to TRBJ2-1; D gene ambiguous. V lost 3 bases and J lost 8, with 11 bases in between. Germline V CDR1 and CDR2: LNHDA, SQIVND (reference sequence). The CDR3 sequence is 13 residues long. The CDR3 DNA is TGTGCCAGTAGTATCCCCCCACGGGATGAGCAGTTCTTC. It is translated as CASSIPPRDEQFF.

Remarks on this clone: The CDR3 does not end in the conserved phenylalanine or tryptophan, so this is likely a read error. The DNA is left out, because the CDR3 cannot be placed on it with certainty; the CDR3 is given as TCRdb lists it. V and J are TRBV5-4 and TRBJ2-7; TRBD2, the D gene given by the table, was not confirmed from the DNA. The germline V gene encodes CDR1 SGHNT and CDR2 YYREEE (reference sequence). The CDR3 is 11 residues long, counting both termini. Here the CDR3 reads CASSLARRRPD.

V is TRBV15 and J is TRBJ1-1; D is undetermined. CDR3 size: 14 residues. Per germline, CDR1 LNHNV and CDR2 YYDKDF (reference sequence). V dropped 4 bases and J dropped 1 base, with 10 bases sitting between them. CDR3 sequence reads: CATSIGMGNTEAFF. CDR3 nucleotide sequence: TGTGCCACCAGCATCGGGATGGGGAACACTGAAGCTTTCTTT.